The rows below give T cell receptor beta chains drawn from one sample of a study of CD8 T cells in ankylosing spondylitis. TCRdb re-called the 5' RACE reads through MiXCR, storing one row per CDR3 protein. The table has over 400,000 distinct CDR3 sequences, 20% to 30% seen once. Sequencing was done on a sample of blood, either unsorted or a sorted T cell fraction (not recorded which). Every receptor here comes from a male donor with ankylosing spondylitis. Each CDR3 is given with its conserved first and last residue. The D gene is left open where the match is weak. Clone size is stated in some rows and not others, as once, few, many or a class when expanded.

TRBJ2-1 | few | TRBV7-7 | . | TGTGCCAGCAGCTTATCGCCTTTAAATGAGCAGTTCTTC | CASSLSPLNEQFF
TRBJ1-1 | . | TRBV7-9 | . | TGTGCCAGCAGCTTAGGCAGAGTTGACTCGGCTTTCTTT | CASSLGRVDSAFF
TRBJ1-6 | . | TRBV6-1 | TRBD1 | TGTGCCAGCACCCGCGGGACAGGGGGATCACCCCTCCACTTT | CASTRGTGGSPLHF
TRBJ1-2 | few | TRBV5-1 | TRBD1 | TGCGCCAGCAGCCAAAACCAGGGGGCGTACGGCTACACCTTC | CASSQNQGAYGYTF
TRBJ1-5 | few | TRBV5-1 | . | TGCGCCAGCAGCTTGGGACCCTATAGCAATCAGCCCCAGCATTTT | CASSLGPYSNQPQHF
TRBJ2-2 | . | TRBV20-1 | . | TGCAGTGCTAGAATTTCCGGACAGAACACCGGGGAGCTGTTTTTT | CSARISGQNTGELFF
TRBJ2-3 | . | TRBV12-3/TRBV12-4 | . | TGTGCCAGCAGTCGCCCGGTTTATCGGACAGATACGCAGTATTTT | CASSRPVYRTDTQYF
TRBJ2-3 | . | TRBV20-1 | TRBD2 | TGCAGTGCCGCCGAGACTAGCGGGGCCTCTAGCACAGATACGCAGTATTTT | CSAAETSGASSTDTQYF
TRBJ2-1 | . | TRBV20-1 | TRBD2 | TGCAGTGCTAGGGCGCTAGCGGGGGGTAATGAGCAGTTCTTC | CSARALAGGNEQFF
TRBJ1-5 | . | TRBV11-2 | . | TGTGCCAGCAGCCGGGCGGGTAGCAATCAGCCCCAGCATTTT | CASSRAGSNQPQHF
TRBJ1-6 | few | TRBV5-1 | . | TGCGCCAGCAGCCCCCGACAACCCCCCACACCCCTCCACTTT | CASSPRQPPTPLHF
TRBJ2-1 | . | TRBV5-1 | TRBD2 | TGCGCCAGCAGCTTGGGACTAGCGGTAGGGGCTTACAATGAGCAGTTCTTC | CASSLGLAVGAYNEQFF
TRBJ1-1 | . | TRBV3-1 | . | TGTGCCAGCAGCTTTAGGGGAGCGGACACTGAAGCTTTCTTT | CASSFRGADTEAFF
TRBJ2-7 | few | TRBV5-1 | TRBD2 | TGCGCCAGCAGCCCCAGCGGGACGCACGAGCAGTACTTC | CASSPSGTHEQYF
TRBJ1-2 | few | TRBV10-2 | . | TGCGCCAGCAGTCGGGACACCTTCTATGGCTACACCTTC | CASSRDTFYGYTF
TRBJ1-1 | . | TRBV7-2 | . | TGTGCCAGCATCAGGGACGGGGACATGAACACTGAAGCTTTCTTT | CASIRDGDMNTEAFF
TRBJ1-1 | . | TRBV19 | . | TGTGCCGCCCAGGGGTATGGCACTGAAGCTTTCTTT | CAAQGYGTEAFF
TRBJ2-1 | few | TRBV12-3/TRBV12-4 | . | TGTGCCAGCAACGGATATCCCTCTACCAATGAGCAGTTCTTC | CASNGYPSTNEQFF
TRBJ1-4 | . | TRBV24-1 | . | TGTGCCACCAGTGATGGAGGCGGGGATATAGGAAAACTGTTTTTT | CATSDGGGDIGKLFF
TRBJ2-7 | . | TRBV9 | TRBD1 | TGTGCCAGCAGCCCTCGTGGGACAGGGATGGGTTGGCAGTACTTC | CASSPRGTGMGWQYF
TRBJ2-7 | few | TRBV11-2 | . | TGTGCCAGCAGCCCGCGGGGACACATATCCTACGAGCAGTACTTC | CASSPRGHISYEQYF
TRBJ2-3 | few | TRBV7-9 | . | TGTGCCAGCAGCTTCAATCAGGAGCTCACAGATACGCAGTATTTT | CASSFNQELTDTQYF
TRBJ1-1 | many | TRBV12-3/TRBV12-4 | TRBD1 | TGTGCCAGCAGTTTCAGGGGGAGGAACACTGAAGCTTTCTTT | CASSFRGRNTEAFF
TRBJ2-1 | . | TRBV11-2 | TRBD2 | TGTGCCAGCAGCTTAGGGGGAGGACTAGCGGGAGGGCTGTACAATGAGCAGTTCTTC | CASSLGGGLAGGLYNEQFF
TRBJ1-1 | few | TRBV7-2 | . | TGTGCCAGCAGCTTATATGCAGAAGATGAAGCTTTCTTT | CASSLYAEDEAFF